The rows below give T cell receptor beta chains drawn from one sample of a study of Ad26.COV2.S vaccination and SARS-CoV-2 variants. Profiled with immunoSEQ multiplex PCR; TCRdb holds only in-frame clones, not every one. The sample yields fewer than 500,000 clones, 90% seen once. The sample in question was peripheral blood, obtained in a trial of Ad26.COV2.S vaccine versus placebo. The origin of the receptors is a person aged 18-65 years who received the Ad26.COV2.S COVID-19 vaccine or a placebo. Each CDR3 is given with its conserved first and last residue. D genes are given only for firm matches.

v_gene	j_gene	d_gene	len	CDR3aa
TRBV5-4	TRBJ2-4	NA	13	CASSRGRENIQYF
TRBV11-2	TRBJ1-1	NA	17	CASSPRGDSWGNTEAFF
TRBV6-2/TRBV6-3	TRBJ1-2	TRBD1	17	CASSYSPGQVFNYGYTF
TRBV7-8	TRBJ1-2	NA	15	CASSPGRLANYGYTF
TRBV10-1	TRBJ1-2	NA	14	CASSTDRPLYGYTF
TRBV7-8	TRBJ2-2	NA	13	CASSPRVNGELFF
TRBV10-3	TRBJ2-3	TRBD2	16	CAISVATSGAGDTQYF
TRBV30	TRBJ2-1	TRBD2	14	CARNRAGGYNEQFF
TRBV7-2	TRBJ2-3	NA	14	CASSFQRITDTQYF
TRBV6-5	TRBJ1-2	NA	14	CASSSLRQRGGYTF
TRBV19	TRBJ2-7	NA	14	CASRSTGRSYEQYF
TRBV5-4	TRBJ1-1	NA	14	CASSLGRSNTEAFF
TRBV6-2/TRBV6-3	TRBJ2-5	TRBD2	16	CASSYGTSGFRETQYF
TRBV28	TRBJ2-2	NA	13	CASSQEVTGELFF
TRBV19	TRBJ2-2	TRBD2	16	CASKREGVAGTGELFF
TRBV5-1	TRBJ2-1	TRBD2	14	CASMRTSGLKEQFF
TRBV27	TRBJ1-1	NA	14	CASRFRQANTEAFF
TRBV30	TRBJ1-1	NA	13	CAWRTTGGTEAFF
TRBV27	TRBJ2-1	NA	15	CASAFHTSSYNEQFF
TRBV28	TRBJ2-7	TRBD2	15	CASSLRLAGTYEQYF
TRBV5-1	TRBJ2-1	NA	14	CASSPPSRYNEQFF
TRBV19	TRBJ2-1	TRBD1	14	CASRETGSYNEQFF
TRBV6-6	TRBJ2-3	NA	14	CASSSRGGADTQYF
TRBV6-2/TRBV6-3	TRBJ2-2	TRBD1	14	CASSGQAGAGELFF
TRBV10-3	TRBJ2-7	NA	11	CAISESVEQYF
TRBV24-1	TRBJ2-3	NA	14	CATSDNDRTDTQYF
TRBV5-5	TRBJ2-2	TRBD2	14	CASFPSGSIGELFF
TRBV28	TRBJ2-5	NA	15	CASSSWRGGRETQYF
TRBV7-2	TRBJ1-2	NA	14	CASSPPDRRYGYTF
TRBV27	TRBJ2-1	TRBD2	16	CASSPRLAGGYNEQFF
TRBV4-3	TRBJ1-1	NA	14	CASSQDQSGPRAFF
TRBV19	TRBJ1-5	NA	15	CASSLGAGGNQPQHF
TRBV6-4	TRBJ2-1	TRBD1	19	CASSDWDREKRWSYNEQFF
TRBV27	TRBJ2-7	NA	16	CASSLTGRLTAYEQYF
TRBV7-9	TRBJ2-2	TRBD2	17	CASSKGALAGGTGELFF
TRBV18	TRBJ2-5	TRBD1	17	CASSPAPGTGGAGTQYF
TRBV29-1	TRBJ1-1	TRBD1	15	CSVTPSQGWGTEAFF
TRBV5-4	TRBJ2-1	NA	16	CASSFGLLASYNEQFF
TRBV7-2	TRBJ1-2	TRBD1	15	CASTLGDRVGNGYTF
TRBV7-3	TRBJ1-3	NA	15	CASSPGGVSGNTIYF
TRBV21-1	TRBJ2-5	NA	14	CASPSKRGGRTQYF
TRBV6-2/TRBV6-3	TRBJ2-7	NA	15	CASSRLPIGAYEQYF
TRBV28	TRBJ2-2	NA	14	CASSAGGGTGELFF
TRBV2	TRBJ2-2	NA	15	CASSSDNRDSGELFF
TRBV7-9	TRBJ2-3	NA	14	CASSFSDITDTQYF
TRBV27	TRBJ2-2	TRBD2	15	CASSFVASGTGELFF